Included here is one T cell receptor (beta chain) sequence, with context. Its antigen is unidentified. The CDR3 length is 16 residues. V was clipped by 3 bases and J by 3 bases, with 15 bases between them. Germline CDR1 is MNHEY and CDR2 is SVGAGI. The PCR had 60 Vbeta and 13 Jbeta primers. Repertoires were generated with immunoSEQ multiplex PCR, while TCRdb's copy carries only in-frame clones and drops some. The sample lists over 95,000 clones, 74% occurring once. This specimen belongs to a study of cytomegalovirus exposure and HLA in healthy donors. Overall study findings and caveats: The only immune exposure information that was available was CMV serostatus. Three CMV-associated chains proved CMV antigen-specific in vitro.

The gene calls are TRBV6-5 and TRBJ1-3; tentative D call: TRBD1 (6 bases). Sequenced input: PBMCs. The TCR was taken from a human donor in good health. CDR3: CASSYVAGASGNTIYF. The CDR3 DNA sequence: TGTGCCAGCAGTTATGTTGCGGGGGCAAGTGGAAACACCATATATTTT.